The rows below give T cell receptor beta chains drawn from one sample of a study of T cell responses to AZD1222 COVID-19 vaccine. The table came from immunoSEQ multiplex PCR; TCRdb's copy has only in-frame clones and leaves some out. The sample lists roughly 120,000 clones; about nine tenths were seen once. The specimen comprised peripheral blood, sampled on day 0 of AZD1222 vaccination. Receptors were obtained from an adult in good health. Both conserved end residues are part of each CDR3. The D gene is left open where the match is weak. Size tells how often a clone was seen (once, few, many) or the class of an expanded clone, and some rows leave it out.

TRBD2	TRBV6-5	14	TRBJ2-1	few	CASSNSGGYNEQFF	TGTGCCAGCAGTAATAGCGGGGGGTACAATGAGCAGTTCTTC
-	TRBV4-1	16	TRBJ1-6	few	CASSQDPVGYNSPLHF	TGCGCCAGCAGCCAAGATCCAGTGGGATATAATTCACCCCTCCACTTT
TRBD1	TRBV28	17	TRBJ1-5	-	CASSLNFGTVSNQPQHF	TGTGCCAGCAGCTTAAATTTCGGGACAGTTAGCAATCAGCCCCAGCATTTT
-	TRBV19	17	TRBJ1-5	-	CASSLFPQVGEGQPQHF	TGTGCCAGTAGTCTCTTTCCGCAGGTAGGGGAGGGCCAGCCCCAGCATTTT
-	TRBV21-1	16	TRBJ1-5	-	CASSKDLGQLNQPQHF	TGTGCCAGCAGCAAAGATCTTGGGCAGCTAAATCAGCCCCAGCATTTT
-	TRBV11-2	16	TRBJ1-6	-	CASSANDRVQNSPLHF	TGTGCCAGCAGCGCCAACGACCGGGTCCAAAATTCACCCCTCCACTTT
-	TRBV2	16	TRBJ2-1	-	CASSEARDLPYNEQFF	TGTGCCAGCAGTGAAGCGCGGGACCTACCCTACAATGAGCAGTTCTTC
-	TRBV18	13	TRBJ1-2	-	CASAADTNYGYTF	TGTGCCAGTGCCGCGGACACGAACTATGGCTACACCTTC
-	TRBV24-1	15	TRBJ2-2	-	CATRGAGAGTGELFF	TGTGCCACCAGGGGGGCCGGGGCAGGCACCGGGGAGCTGTTTTTT
-	TRBV3-1/TRBV3-2	15	TRBJ2-7	-	CASSPRADRSYEQYF	TGTGCCAGCAGCCCCCGGGCCGACCGCTCCTACGAGCAGTACTTC
-	TRBV9	14	TRBJ2-7	-	CASSVAGEVNEQYF	TGTGCCAGCAGCGTAGCCGGGGAAGTCAACGAGCAGTACTTC
-	TRBV30	13	TRBJ1-1	-	CAWRRQSNTEAFF	TGTGCCTGGCGCCGGCAGTCGAACACTGAAGCTTTCTTT
TRBD1	TRBV25-1	11	TRBJ1-1	-	CASRDRGEAFF	TGTGCCAGCAGGGACAGGGGAGAAGCTTTCTTT
TRBD2	TRBV5-6	16	TRBJ2-5	-	CASSWRTSGGGETQYF	TGTGCCAGCAGCTGGCGGACTAGCGGGGGCGGGGAGACCCAGTACTTC
-	TRBV6-5	16	TRBJ1-5	-	CASSYSKGDILQPQHF	TGTGCCAGCAGTTACTCGAAGGGGGACATTCTGCAGCCCCAGCATTTT
-	TRBV5-4	14	TRBJ2-5	-	CASSETLLQETQYF	TGTGCCAGCAGCGAGACTCTTCTCCAAGAGACCCAGTACTTC
TRBD2	TRBV27	15	TRBJ2-1	-	CASSLSSGRSNEQFF	TGTGCCAGCAGTTTATCTAGCGGGAGAAGCAATGAGCAGTTCTTC
-	TRBV7-6	13	TRBJ1-1	-	CASSLTGNTEAFF	TGTGCCAGCAGCTTAACAGGGAACACTGAAGCTTTCTTT
-	TRBV29-1	13	TRBJ1-1	-	CSVERTAGTEAFF	TGCAGCGTGGAAAGGACAGCGGGAACTGAAGCTTTCTTT
TRBD2	TRBV24-1	18	TRBJ2-5	-	CATSALGTSGSLQETQYF	TGTGCCACCAGTGCCTTGGGTACTAGCGGGAGCCTCCAAGAGACCCAGTACTTC
-	TRBV24-1	13	TRBJ1-2	-	CATRPAENYGYTF	TGTGCCACCAGACCGGCAGAAAACTATGGCTACACCTTC
TRBD2	TRBV9	15	TRBJ2-7	-	CASSVGLAGVGPQYF	TGTGCCAGCAGCGTAGGGCTAGCGGGAGTCGGACCGCAGTACTTC
-	TRBV7-6	14	TRBJ1-3	-	CASSKDSPGNTIYF	TGTGCCAGCAGCAAGGACAGCCCTGGAAACACCATATATTTT
-	TRBV7-9	17	TRBJ2-3	-	CASSPGRGGFNADTQYF	TGTGCCAGCAGCCCCGGAAGGGGCGGTTTTAATGCAGATACGCAGTATTTT
-	TRBV28	12	TRBJ1-6	once	CASSFWPTSLHF	TGTGCCAGCAGTTTTTGGCCGACAAGCCTCCACTTT
-	TRBV27	13	TRBJ2-5	-	CASRGYNEETQYF	TGTGCCAGCAGGGGGTATAACGAAGAGACCCAGTACTTC
TRBD1	TRBV5-6	14	TRBJ2-5	-	CASTRTGGGKTQYF	TGTGCCAGCACCCGGACAGGGGGAGGAAAGACCCAGTACTTC
-	TRBV30	13	TRBJ1-2	-	CACGTYSNYGYTF	TGTGCCTGTGGGACCTATTCTAACTATGGCTACACCTTC
TRBD2	TRBV11-3	17	TRBJ2-1	-	CASSQSFGIAGSGEQFF	TGTGCCAGCAGCCAAAGCTTCGGAATAGCGGGTTCCGGGGAGCAGTTCTTC
TRBD1	TRBV5-4	17	TRBJ1-4	-	CASSFGTGGAANEKLFF	TGTGCCAGCAGCTTTGGGACAGGGGGCGCGGCTAATGAAAAACTGTTTTTT
-	TRBV12-3/TRBV12-4	11	TRBJ2-1	-	CASVISDEQFF	TGTGCCAGCGTGATTAGCGACGAGCAGTTCTTC
-	TRBV29-1	13	TRBJ1-2	-	CSVGQVINYGYTF	TGCAGCGTTGGGCAGGTGATAAACTATGGCTACACCTTC
-	TRBV12-3/TRBV12-4	12	TRBJ2-7	-	CASSLDPYEQYF	TGTGCCAGCAGTCTTGACCCCTACGAGCAGTACTTC
TRBD1	TRBV7-2	14	TRBJ1-2	-	CASSPDRGAYGYTF	TGTGCCAGCAGCCCGGACAGGGGGGCCTATGGCTACACCTTC
-	TRBV13	12	TRBJ2-1	-	CASSFLLGEQFF	TGTGCCAGCAGCTTCCTACTAGGCGAGCAGTTCTTC
-	TRBV7-9	13	TRBJ1-3	few	CASSGSSGNTIYF	TGTGCCAGCAGCGGGAGCTCTGGAAACACCATATATTTT
TRBD2	TRBV6-6	16	TRBJ2-3	-	CASSYRERGRTDTQYF	TGTGCCAGCAGTTACCGAGAGCGGGGACGCACAGATACGCAGTATTTT
TRBD2	TRBV6-5	16	TRBJ2-7	-	CASSFLGLAGAYEQYF	TGTGCCAGCAGTTTCCTCGGACTAGCGGGGGCCTACGAGCAGTACTTC
-	TRBV4-2	13	TRBJ1-5	-	CASSPRVDQPQHF	TGTGCCAGCAGCCCGCGAGTAGATCAGCCCCAGCATTTT
-	TRBV5-1	17	TRBJ2-2	-	CASSPPPQGSNTGELFF	TGCGCCAGCAGCCCCCCACCACAGGGTTCGAACACCGGGGAGCTGTTTTTT
TRBD2	TRBV9	15	TRBJ2-7	-	CASSVGGGPLYEQYF	TGTGCCAGCAGCGTAGGGGGGGGACCCCTTTACGAGCAGTACTTC
TRBD1	TRBV23-1	16	TRBJ2-2	few	CASSATRGPNTGELFF	TGCGCCAGCAGTGCGACAAGGGGGCCGAACACCGGGGAGCTGTTTTTT
TRBD1	TRBV2	13	TRBJ1-1	-	CASSGQTGTEAFF	TGTGCCAGCAGCGGACAGACAGGGACTGAAGCTTTCTTT
TRBD2	TRBV3-1/TRBV3-2	17	TRBJ2-3	once	CASSRRSRSGSADTQYF	TGTGCCAGCAGCCGCCGAAGCCGCAGCGGGAGCGCAGATACGCAGTATTTT
-	TRBV11-2	15	TRBJ2-3	once	CASSSQPSSTDTQYF	TGTGCCAGCAGCAGCCAGCCCTCAAGCACAGATACGCAGTATTTT
-	TRBV5-1	16	TRBJ1-1	few	CASSLGTVGMNTEAFF	TGCGCCAGCAGCTTGGGGACGGTTGGCATGAACACTGAAGCTTTCTTT
-	TRBV6-5	14	TRBJ1-2	-	CASSLTLPNYGYTF	TGTGCCAGCAGCTTGACCTTACCTAACTATGGCTACACCTTC
-	TRBV11-1	14	TRBJ2-5	-	CASSLEMGQETQYF	TGTGCCAGCAGCTTAGAGATGGGACAAGAGACCCAGTACTTC
TRBD1	TRBV18	14	TRBJ2-4	-	CASSPPTGANIQYF	TGTGCCAGCTCACCACCGACAGGGGCGAACATTCAGTACTTC
-	TRBV29-1	12	TRBJ2-5	-	CSGTGRQETQYF	TGCAGCGGAACCGGTCGCCAAGAGACCCAGTACTTC
-	TRBV6-5	14	TRBJ1-2	-	CASSYARGNYGYTF	TGTGCCAGCAGTTACGCGAGGGGCAACTATGGCTACACCTTC
-	TRBV27	15	TRBJ2-7	-	CASSFLPPIDYEQYF	TGTGCCAGCAGTTTTCTCCCTCCTATCGACTACGAGCAGTACTTC
-	TRBV3-1/TRBV3-2	17	TRBJ2-6	-	CASSQDDRSSGANVLTF	TGTGCCAGCAGCCAAGATGACCGGAGCTCTGGGGCCAACGTCCTGACTTTC